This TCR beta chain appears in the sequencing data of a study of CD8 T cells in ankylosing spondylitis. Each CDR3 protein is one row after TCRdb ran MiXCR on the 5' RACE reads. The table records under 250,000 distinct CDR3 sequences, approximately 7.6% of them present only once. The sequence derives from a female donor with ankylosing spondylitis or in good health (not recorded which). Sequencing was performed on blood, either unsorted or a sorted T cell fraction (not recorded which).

CDR3 sequence: CASSYRSTDTQYF. Written as DNA, the CDR3 is TGTGCCAGCAGTTATAGAAGCACAGATACGCAGTATTTT. The V and J genes are TRBV6-6 and TRBJ2-3, with unresolved D. With 3 bases removed from V and 0 bases from J, the gap between germline ends came to 4 bases. The CDR3 loop spans 13 amino acids. The germline CDR1 and CDR2 sequences are MNHNY and SVGAGI (reference sequence).